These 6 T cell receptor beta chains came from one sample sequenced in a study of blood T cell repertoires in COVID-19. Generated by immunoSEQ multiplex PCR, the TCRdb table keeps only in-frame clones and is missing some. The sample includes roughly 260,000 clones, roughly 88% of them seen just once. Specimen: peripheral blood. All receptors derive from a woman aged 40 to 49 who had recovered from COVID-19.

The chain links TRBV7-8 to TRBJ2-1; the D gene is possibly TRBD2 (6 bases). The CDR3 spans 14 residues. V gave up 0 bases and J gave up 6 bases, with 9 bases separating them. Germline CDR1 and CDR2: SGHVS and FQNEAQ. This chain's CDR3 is CASSLAGLSNEQFF. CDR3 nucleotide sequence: TGTGCCAGCAGCTTAGCCGGACTATCCAATGAGCAGTTCTTC.

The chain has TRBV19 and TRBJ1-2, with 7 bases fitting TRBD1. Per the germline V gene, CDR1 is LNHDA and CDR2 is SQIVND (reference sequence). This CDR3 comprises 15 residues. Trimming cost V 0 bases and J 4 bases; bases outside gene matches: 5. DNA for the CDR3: TGTGCCAGTAGTATAGATGGGGGACAGAGCTATGGCTACACCTTC. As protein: CASSIDGGQSYGYTF.

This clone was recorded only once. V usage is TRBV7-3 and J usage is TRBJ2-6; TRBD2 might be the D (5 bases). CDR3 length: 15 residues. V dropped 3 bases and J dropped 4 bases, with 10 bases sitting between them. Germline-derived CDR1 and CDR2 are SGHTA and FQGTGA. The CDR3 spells CASSFGRAGANVLTF. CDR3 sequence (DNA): TGTGCCAGCAGCTTTGGGCGGGCAGGGGCCAACGTCCTGACTTTC.

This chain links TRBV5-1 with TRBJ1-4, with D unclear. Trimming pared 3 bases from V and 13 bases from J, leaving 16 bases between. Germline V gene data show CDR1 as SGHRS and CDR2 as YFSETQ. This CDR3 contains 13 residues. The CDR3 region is CASSSEGLGGLFF. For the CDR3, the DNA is TGCGCCAGCAGCTCTGAAGGGTTGGGAGGACTGTTTTTT.

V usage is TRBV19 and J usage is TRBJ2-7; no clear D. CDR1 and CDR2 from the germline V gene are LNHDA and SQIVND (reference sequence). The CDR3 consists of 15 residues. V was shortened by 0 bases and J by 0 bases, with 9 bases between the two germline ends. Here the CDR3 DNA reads TGTGCCAGTAGTATAGATCTCACTCCCTCCTACGAGCAGTACTTC. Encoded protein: CASSIDLTPSYEQYF.

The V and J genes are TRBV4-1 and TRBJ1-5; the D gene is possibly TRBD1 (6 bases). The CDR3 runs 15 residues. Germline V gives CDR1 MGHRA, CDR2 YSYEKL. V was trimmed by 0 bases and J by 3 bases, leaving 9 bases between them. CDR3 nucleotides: TGCGCCAGCAGCCAAGAGGACAGCCACAATCAGCCCCAGCATTTT. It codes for CASSQEDSHNQPQHF.